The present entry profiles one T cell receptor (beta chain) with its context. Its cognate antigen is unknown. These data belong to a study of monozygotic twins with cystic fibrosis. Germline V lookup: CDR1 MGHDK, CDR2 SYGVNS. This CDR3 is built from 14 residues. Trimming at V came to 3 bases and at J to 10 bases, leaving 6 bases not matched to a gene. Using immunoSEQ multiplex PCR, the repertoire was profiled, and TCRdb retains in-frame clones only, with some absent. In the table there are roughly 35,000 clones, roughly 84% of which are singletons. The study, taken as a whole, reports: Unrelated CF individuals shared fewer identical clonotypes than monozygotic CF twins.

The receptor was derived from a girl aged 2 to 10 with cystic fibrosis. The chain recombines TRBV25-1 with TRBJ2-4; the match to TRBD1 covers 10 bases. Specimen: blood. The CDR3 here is CASSDPGQGYIQYF. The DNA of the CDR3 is TGTGCCAGCAGTGATCCGGGACAGGGGTATATTCAGTACTTC.